The entry below describes one TCR beta chain. No antigen is known for it. The germline gives CDR1 PRHDT, CDR2 FYEKMQ (reference sequence). The CDR3 covers 17 residues. Trimming removed 1 base from V and 2 bases from J, with 15 bases in between. This sample was taken from a study of resident and recirculating memory T cells in vitiligo. Produced via immunoSEQ multiplex PCR; TCRdb's table is partial and in-frame only. The sample records fewer than 85,000 clones, around 92% being singletons. Stability required unchanged lesions during the previous 6 months. No patient showed confetti depigmentation, a clinical sign of active disease. Study observations and caveats: Clonality differed among vitiligo lesions, with no unique dominant clone.

The source of this sequence is a male donor with vitiligo. The rearrangement uses TRBV13 and TRBJ2-1, with D maybe TRBD2 (6 bases). Input material: blood. The DNA for the CDR3 is TGTGCCAGCAGCTTAGAGGAGACTAGGCGCCCCTACAATGAGCAGTTCTTC. It is translated as CASSLEETRRPYNEQFF.